This T cell receptor (beta chain) originates from a study of glioma-infiltrating T cells after dendritic cell vaccination. Study as a whole: Dendritic cells derived from monocytes and pulsed with autologous tumor lysate formed the vaccine.

The time point is: after dendritic cell vaccination, including at tumor progression/relapse. Fresh-frozen tumor tissue and more than two years of survival data were available for all. The CDR3 has 15 amino acids. The germline V gene has CDR1 MGHRA and CDR2 YSYEKL. V lost 3 bases and J 5 bases, leaving 14 bases between the germline ends. Primers: 60 V beta forward and 13 J beta reverse. Clones were sequenced by immunoSEQ multiplex PCR, and TCRdb holds only the in-frame ones, with some missing. Among tens of thousands of clones listed, about four fifths were seen once. The source of this sequence is a human donor with glioblastoma. The gene calls are TRBV4-1 and TRBJ1-5; D might be TRBD1 (5 bases). The sample here was blood, taken after dendritic cell vaccination. The CDR3 nucleotides read TGCGCCAGCAGCCACTCGGGGGGGGGAGATCAGCCCCAGCATTTT. This encodes CASSHSGGGDQPQHF.